The 2 T cell receptor beta chains below were found in one sample sequenced in a study of cytomegalovirus exposure and HLA in healthy donors. Use of 60 Vbeta and 13 Jbeta primers characterized the PCR. Sequencing used immunoSEQ multiplex PCR; TCRdb keeps in-frame clones, though not all of them. Of around 150,000 clones listed, approximately 70% are singletons. Sequenced sample: PBMCs. The receptors shown here come from a man between 35 and 55 years old in good health and CMV-seropositive.

The rearrangement joins TRBV2 to TRBJ2-1; a possible D gene is TRBD2 (5 bases). Germline V gene data show CDR1 as SNHLY and CDR2 as FYNNEI. Trimming took off 7 bases at V and 0 bases at J, with 10 bases between the two ends. The CDR3 totals 14 residues. CDR3 region: CASKAGSSYNEQFF. CDR3 coding DNA: TGTGCCAGCAAGGCGGGTAGCTCCTACAATGAGCAGTTCTTC.

This clone was counted only a few times. The chain is built from TRBV27 and TRBJ2-1, with 7 bases fitting TRBD1. The CDR3 consists of 13 residues. Germline assignment: CDR1 MNHEY and CDR2 SMNVEV (reference sequence). V gave up 8 bases and J gave up 7 bases; unmatched junction bases: 8. The CDR3 protein is CASGQDSRNEQFF. CDR3 in DNA: TGTGCCAGCGGACAGGACTCTCGGAATGAGCAGTTCTTC.